A selection of T cell receptor beta chains follows, all from one sample in a study of CD8+ T cells in alopecia areata. The table came from immunoSEQ multiplex PCR; TCRdb's copy has only in-frame clones and leaves some out. The sample includes roughly 250,000 clones, roughly two thirds of them seen just once. The source material was CD4+ T cells sorted from blood, sampled at week 0. The receptor source for this set is a human donor with alopecia areata. The CDR3 runs from the conserved cysteine through the conserved F or W. The D gene is left open where the match is weak. Clone size appears in some rows only: once, few, many, or a class for an expanded clone.

>TRBJ2-3|TRBV7-3|NA|NA
TGTGCCAGCAGCGTCGGGGGTGGAGATACGCAGTATTTT
CASSVGGGDTQYF
>TRBJ2-4|TRBV19|NA|few
TGTGCCAGTAGTATAAGTCTGGGTCACATTCAGTACTTC
CASSISLGHIQYF
>TRBJ1-2|TRBV10-3|NA|NA
TGTGCCACCCGGGGGCAGGGGATAGGGACTAACTATGGCTACACCTTC
CATRGQGIGTNYGYTF
>TRBJ1-6|TRBV27|NA|once
TGTGCCAGCAGTTTCGGGCGCGGCCCCAGCTCCTATAATTCACCCCTCCACTTT
CASSFGRGPSSYNSPLHF
>TRBJ2-3|TRBV5-1|NA|NA
TGCGCCAGCAGCTTACCCCGGGGGCCTAGCACAGATACGCAGTATTTT
CASSLPRGPSTDTQYF
>TRBJ1-6|TRBV6-1|NA|NA
TGTGCCAGCAGTGAGAGGGCAGGGGATTCACCCCTCCACTTT
CASSERAGDSPLHF
>TRBJ1-5|TRBV18|NA|NA
TGTGCCAGCTCACCAGGGCAGGGAGGCAATCAGCCCCAGCATTTT
CASSPGQGGNQPQHF
>TRBJ2-7|TRBV7-9|TRBD2|NA
TGTGCCAGCAGCCAGCTAGCGGGGGAGTCCTACGAGCAGTACTTC
CASSQLAGESYEQYF
>TRBJ2-5|TRBV5-1|NA|NA
TGCGCCAGCAGCTTGGAAGGAGGGGAAGAGACCCAGTACTTC
CASSLEGGEETQYF
>TRBJ2-3|TRBV5-1|NA|NA
TGCGCCAGCAGATTAAAACAGGAGACAGATACGCAGTATTTT
CASRLKQETDTQYF
>TRBJ2-3|TRBV9|TRBD2|NA
TGTGCCAGCAGCGTACTGAGCGGGGTCACCACAGATACGCAGTATTTT
CASSVLSGVTTDTQYF
>TRBJ1-2|TRBV30|TRBD1|once
TGTGCCTGGAGTGTAACAGGGGGCCGGGATGGCTACACCTTC
CAWSVTGGRDGYTF
>TRBJ2-1|TRBV7-2|TRBD1|NA
TGTGCCAGCAGCTTAGGGTGGGACAGGGCCCACAATGAGCAGTTCTTC
CASSLGWDRAHNEQFF
>TRBJ2-1|TRBV9|NA|NA
TGTGCCAGCAGTGAGGGGCTAGACAATGAGCAGTTCTTC
CASSEGLDNEQFF
>TRBJ1-2|TRBV29-1|NA|NA
TGCAGCGTTGAAGGGCAGGGCTCCTATGGCTACACCTTC
CSVEGQGSYGYTF